The 11 T cell receptor beta chains presented below share a single source sample, sequenced in a study of PD-1 blockade in classical Hodgkin lymphoma. Assay used: immunoSEQ multiplex PCR; TCRdb lists only in-frame clones, some missing. This table has 15,000 to 16,000 clones, around 80% appearing once. Each and every patient relapsed after autologous stem cell transplantation, and patients got differing brentuximab vedotin exposure. This sample comprised peripheral blood mononuclear cells (PBMCs), obtained before the second cycle of nivolumab. The receptors originated from a human donor with classical Hodgkin lymphoma.

In its sample, this clone was seen once. The V and J genes are TRBV6-5 and TRBJ1-6; D remains unclear. The CDR3 runs to 14 residues. The germline V gene has CDR1 MNHEY and CDR2 SVGAGI. V lost 2 bases and J 5 bases, leaving 7 bases between the germline ends. CDR3 sequence reads: CASSYAHDNSPLHF. In DNA form, the CDR3 reads TGTGCCAGCAGTTACGCCCATGATAATTCACCCCTCCACTTT.

The V call is TRBV10-3, the J call TRBJ2-5; tentative D call: TRBD1 (7 bases). CDR1 and CDR2 from the germline V gene are ENHRY and SYGVKD. V was clipped by 4 bases and J by 4 bases, with 16 bases between them. This CDR3 is built from 15 residues. The CDR3, as DNA: TGTGCCATCAGTGGCGGGACAGTGTTTGGAGAGACCCAGTACTTC. Translation gives CAISGGTVFGETQYF.

The rearrangement uses TRBV28 and TRBJ2-1; the match to TRBD1 covers 9 bases. V trimming: 7 bases; J trimming: 8 bases; junction bases outside the gene matches: 9. Germline V gives CDR1 MDHEN, CDR2 SYDVKM. The CDR3 contains 14 residues. The CDR3 protein is CASKPGTGWHEQFF. The DNA for the CDR3 is TGTGCCAGCAAACCCGGGACAGGGTGGCATGAGCAGTTCTTC.

The V and J genes are TRBV10-3 and TRBJ1-1; 9 bases line up with TRBD1. J gave up 6 bases and V 9 bases, and 8 bases lay outside the gene matches. The CDR3 is made up of 13 amino acids. Germline V gives CDR1 ENHRY, CDR2 SYGVKD. CDR3 sequence (DNA): TGTGCCATTCGGACAGGGGAGACGGCTGAAGCTTTCTTT. This gives the protein CAIRTGETAEAFF.

This chain links TRBV6-5 with TRBJ2-1; 7 positions agree with TRBD2. This CDR3 has 16 residues. Germline V lookup: CDR1 MNHEY, CDR2 SVGAGI. With V trimmed by 1 base and J by 4 bases, 7 bases remained unmatched. CDR3 bases: TGTGCCAGCAGTTACTTGGGACTACATTCTTACAATGAGCAGTTCTTC. Translation: CASSYLGLHSYNEQFF.

The chain carries TRBV6-5 and TRBJ1-1, with 7 bases aligning to TRBD1. The CDR3 is 15 amino acids. Germline V CDR1 and CDR2: MNHEY, SVGAGI. V shed 5 bases, J shed 6 bases, and the junction held 12 bases outside the gene matches. CDR3 region: CASSALHRGPSEAFF. CDR3 nucleotides: TGTGCCAGCAGTGCACTACACAGGGGTCCCTCTGAAGCTTTCTTT.

The chain carries TRBV5-4 and TRBJ2-1; TRBD1 matches at 8 bases. The CDR3 covers 14 residues. The V and J ends lost 0 bases and 9 bases, in that order; junction bases with no gene match: 5. CDR1 and CDR2 from the germline V gene are SGHNT and YYREEE (reference sequence). This CDR3 reads CASSLVGQGTEQFF. The CDR3 DNA follows: TGTGCCAGCAGCTTGGTAGGACAGGGAACTGAGCAGTTCTTC.

V gene TRBV13 combines with J gene TRBJ2-7, with TRBD1 as a possible D gene (6 bases). From germline, CDR1 is PRHDT and CDR2 FYEKMQ (reference sequence). Between the trimmed V and J ends, which lost 5 bases and 0 bases, there was a span of 14 bases. CDR3 length equals 15 residues. In DNA, the CDR3 is TGTGCCAGCAGCCAGGGACACCCTTTCTCCTACGAGCAGTACTTC. This sequence encodes CASSQGHPFSYEQYF.

The V and J genes are TRBV4-2 and TRBJ1-1; no clear D gene. CDR3 length: 14 amino acids. Germline-derived CDR1 and CDR2 are LGHNA and YNFKEQ. V was cut by 4 bases and J by 2 bases, with 11 bases left in between. The CDR3 DNA reads TGTGCCAGCAGCCCCCGGACGGGAAACACTGAAGCTTTCTTT. This encodes CASSPRTGNTEAFF.

This sequence joins TRBV29-1 and TRBJ1-1; D ambiguous. Germline V gene sequence: CDR1 SQVTM, CDR2 ANQGSEA. The CDR3 length is 15 residues. Trimming left V 8 bases short and J 1 base short, with 20 bases between. CDR3 bases: TGCAGCTCAGGACTGGATAGCTGGTGGAACACTGAAGCTTTCTTT. It yields the protein CSSGLDSWWNTEAFF.

The gene calls are TRBV21-1 and TRBJ2-7; whether TRBD1, the table's D call, matches the DNA was not checked. TRBV21-1 is described as a pseudogene. The length of the CDR3 is 15 residues. Here the CDR3 reads CASSTHRVYYYEQYF. CDR3 sequence (DNA): TGTGCCAGCAGCACCCACAGGGTCTACTACTACGAGCAGTACTTC.